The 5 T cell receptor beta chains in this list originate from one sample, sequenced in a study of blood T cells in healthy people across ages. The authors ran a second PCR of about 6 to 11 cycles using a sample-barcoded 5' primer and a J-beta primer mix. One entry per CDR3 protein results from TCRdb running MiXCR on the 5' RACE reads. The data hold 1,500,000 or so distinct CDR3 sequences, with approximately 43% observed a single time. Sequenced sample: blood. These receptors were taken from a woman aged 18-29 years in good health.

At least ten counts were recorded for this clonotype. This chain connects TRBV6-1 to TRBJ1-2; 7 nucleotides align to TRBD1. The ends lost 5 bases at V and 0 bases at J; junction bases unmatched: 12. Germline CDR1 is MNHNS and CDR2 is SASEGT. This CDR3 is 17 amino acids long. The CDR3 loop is CASSHGDSYISNYGYTF. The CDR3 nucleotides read TGTGCCAGCAGTCATGGGGACAGTTATATTTCTAACTATGGCTACACCTTC.

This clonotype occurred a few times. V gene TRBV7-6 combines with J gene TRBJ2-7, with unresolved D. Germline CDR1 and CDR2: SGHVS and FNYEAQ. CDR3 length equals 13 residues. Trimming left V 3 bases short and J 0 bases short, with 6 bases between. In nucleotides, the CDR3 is TGTGCCAGCAGCTTCGAGGTCTCCTACGAGCAGTACTTC. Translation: CASSFEVSYEQYF.

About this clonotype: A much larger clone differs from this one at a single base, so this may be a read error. The CDR3 reads CASSLIGGNEQYF. CDR3 DNA sequence: TGTGCCAGCAGCTTAATAGGGGGCAATGAGCAGTACTTC. V usage is TRBV7-8 and J usage is TRBJ2-7; 7 bases align to TRBD1. CDR1 SGHVS and CDR2 FQNEAQ come from the germline V gene. This CDR3 is 13 amino acids long. The V gene end was trimmed by 2 bases and the J gene end by 7 bases; junction bases not matched to a gene: 5.

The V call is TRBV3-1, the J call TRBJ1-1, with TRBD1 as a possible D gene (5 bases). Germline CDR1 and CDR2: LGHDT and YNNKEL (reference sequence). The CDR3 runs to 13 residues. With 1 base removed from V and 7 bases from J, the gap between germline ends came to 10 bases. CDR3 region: CASSQARGREAFF. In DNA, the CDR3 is TGTGCCAGCAGCCAAGCAAGGGGCCGTGAAGCTTTCTTT.

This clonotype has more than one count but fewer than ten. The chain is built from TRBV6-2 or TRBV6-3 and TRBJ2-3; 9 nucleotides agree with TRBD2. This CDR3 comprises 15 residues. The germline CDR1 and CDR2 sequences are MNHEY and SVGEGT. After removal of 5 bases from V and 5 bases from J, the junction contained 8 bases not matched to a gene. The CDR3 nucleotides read TGTGCCAGCAGTCAACCGGGACTAGCTCAAGATACGCAGTATTTT. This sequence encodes CASSQPGLAQDTQYF.